Listed below are T cell receptor beta chains from one sample, sequenced in a study of blood T cells in healthy people across ages. TCRdb reanalysed the 5' RACE reads using MiXCR and keeps one entry per CDR3 protein. The data show roughly 1,500,000 distinct CDR3 sequences, around 35% seen once. Sequenced: blood. These receptors all come from a woman aged 25-40 years in good health. The CDR3 runs from the conserved cysteine through the conserved F or W. D genes are given only for firm matches. Only some rows state a clone size, as once, few, many or a class for expanded clones.

abundance	d_gene	v_gene	j_gene	CDR3aa	CDR3nt
-	-	TRBV27	TRBJ1-2	CASSSGRNFPRSGYTF	TGTGCCAGCAGCTCGGGACGAAATTTCCCAAGGAGTGGCTACACCTTC
-	TRBD2	TRBV25-1	TRBJ2-3	CASSRLAGGMSSTDTQYF	TGTGCCAGCAGTAGACTAGCGGGGGGGATGTCTAGCACAGATACGCAGTATTTT
-	-	TRBV4-1	TRBJ1-5	CASSQDPAGYNQPQHF	TGCGCCAGCAGCCAAGATCCAGCCGGGTACAATCAGCCCCAGCATTTT
-	-	TRBV11-2	TRBJ1-2	CASSLDGQLYGYTF	TGTGCCAGCAGCTTAGACGGGCAGCTCTATGGCTACACCTTC
few	-	TRBV2	TRBJ2-5	CASKANQETQYF	TGTGCCAGCAAAGCCAACCAAGAGACCCAGTACTTC
-	TRBD2	TRBV6-5	TRBJ2-7	CASSYVGTSGGAYYEQYF	TGTGCCAGCAGTTACGTCGGGACTAGCGGGGGGGCCTACTACGAGCAGTACTTC
-	-	TRBV6-5	TRBJ1-2	CASSSSQANYGYTF	TGTGCCAGCAGTTCCTCTCAAGCGAACTATGGCTACACCTTC
-	-	TRBV12-3/TRBV12-4	TRBJ2-1	CASSRTFNDEQFF	TGTGCCAGCAGTCGAACCTTTAATGACGAGCAGTTCTTC
-	TRBD2	TRBV9	TRBJ2-1	CASSLRGLHRYEQFF	TGTGCCAGCAGCCTCCGGGGACTACACCGATATGAGCAGTTCTTC
few	-	TRBV20-1	TRBJ1-2	CSASAVGVVGYTF	TGCAGTGCTAGTGCGGTTGGGGTAGTTGGCTACACCTTC
few	-	TRBV2	TRBJ2-1	CASRVSRNEQFF	TGTGCCAGCAGGGTATCAAGGAATGAGCAGTTCTTC
-	TRBD1	TRBV5-6	TRBJ1-6	CASSLAQGALGSPLHF	TGTGCCAGCAGCTTGGCTCAGGGGGCCTTAGGGTCACCCCTCCACTTT
-	-	TRBV5-4	TRBJ2-3	CASSSQWGDGTDTQYF	TGTGCCAGCAGCTCTCAGTGGGGAGATGGCACAGATACGCAGTATTTT
-	TRBD1	TRBV3-1	TRBJ2-2	CASSLQGARSPGELFF	TGTGCCAGCAGCCTCCAGGGGGCCAGGTCCCCCGGGGAGCTGTTTTTT
-	-	TRBV12-3/TRBV12-4	TRBJ2-7	CASSPHRDIGNEQYF	TGTGCCAGCAGCCCTCACCGGGACATAGGCAACGAGCAGTACTTC
-	TRBD1	TRBV2	TRBJ2-2	CASSETGAPGELFF	TGTGCCAGCAGTGAAACAGGGGCCCCCGGGGAGCTGTTTTTT
many	-	TRBV20-1	TRBJ2-7	CSAIDSYEQYF	TGCAGTGCCATTGACAGCTACGAGCAGTACTTC
-	-	TRBV4-1	TRBJ2-7	CASSQVTRGYEQYF	TGCGCCAGCAGCCAAGTGACTAGAGGATACGAGCAGTACTTC
-	-	TRBV5-1	TRBJ1-2	CASSFSSGPGDGYTF	TGCGCCAGCAGCTTTTCATCGGGCCCGGGGGATGGCTACACCTTC
-	-	TRBV12-3/TRBV12-4	TRBJ2-4	CASSQVRGPQYF	TGTGCCAGCAGCCAAGTTAGGGGACCCCAGTACTTC
-	TRBD1	TRBV6-5	TRBJ1-1	CASKKSGQRNTEAFF	TGTGCCAGCAAAAAATCGGGACAGCGGAACACTGAAGCTTTCTTT
-	-	TRBV7-9	TRBJ2-7	CASSPFWDTAYEQYF	TGTGCCAGCAGCCCTTTTTGGGACACCGCCTACGAGCAGTACTTC
-	TRBD2	TRBV30	TRBJ2-5	CAAWRTSGIQETQYF	TGTGCCGCTTGGAGGACTAGCGGTATCCAAGAGACCCAGTACTTC
many	-	TRBV27	TRBJ2-5	CASSPRVGVETQYF	TGTGCCAGCAGTCCCCGTGTTGGGGTCGAGACCCAGTACTTC
few	TRBD1	TRBV5-4	TRBJ2-7	CASSYPGGPPYEQYF	TGTGCCAGCAGCTACCCAGGGGGTCCGCCCTACGAGCAGTACTTC
-	-	TRBV4-1	TRBJ1-1	CASSPSRIGMNTEAFF	TGCGCCAGCAGCCCTTCAAGAATAGGGATGAACACTGAAGCTTTCTTT
-	-	TRBV9	TRBJ2-3	CASSSTSTGDTQYF	TGTGCCAGCAGCTCTACTTCGACGGGAGATACGCAGTATTTT
few	-	TRBV11-2	TRBJ2-3	CASSFDGGRADTQYF	TGTGCCAGCAGCTTCGACGGGGGAAGGGCAGATACGCAGTATTTT
-	TRBD2	TRBV5-1	TRBJ2-3	CASSPGGLEADTQYF	TGCGCCAGCAGCCCGGGGGGACTAGAGGCAGATACGCAGTATTTT
few	-	TRBV4-1	TRBJ1-5	CASSQAGNRLSKPQHF	TGCGCCAGCAGCCAAGCGGGAAACCGGCTATCGAAGCCCCAGCATTTT
-	-	TRBV7-9	TRBJ1-2	CASSLAGSKGYGYTF	TGTGCCAGCAGCTTAGCGGGGAGTAAGGGCTATGGCTACACCTTC
-	TRBD2	TRBV27	TRBJ2-1	CASSLSRASGPPEQFF	TGTGCCAGCAGTTTATCGCGGGCTAGCGGCCCTCCTGAGCAGTTCTTC
-	-	TRBV6-5	TRBJ1-6	CASSYRTEDNSPLHF	TGTGCCAGCAGTTACAGGACAGAAGATAATTCACCCCTCCACTTT
-	-	TRBV20-1	TRBJ2-1	CSARGPRPYNEQFF	TGCAGTGCTAGGGGGCCTCGGCCCTACAATGAGCAGTTCTTC
once	TRBD1	TRBV6-2/TRBV6-3	TRBJ2-3	CASSYFQRTGGPITDTQYF	TGTGCCAGCAGTTACTTTCAGAGAACAGGGGGCCCAATCACAGATACGCAGTATTTT
-	-	TRBV7-9	TRBJ1-1	CASSLGHHGDTEAFF	TGTGCCAGCAGCTTAGGACACCATGGGGACACTGAAGCTTTCTTT
-	-	TRBV7-9	TRBJ1-2	CANSQAGQLLVYGYTF	TGTGCCAACAGCCAGGCGGGGCAGCTGTTAGTCTATGGCTACACCTTC
-	TRBD2	TRBV5-1	TRBJ2-1	CASSPAGTSTNSEQFF	TGCGCCAGCAGCCCGGCGGGGACTAGCACGAACAGTGAGCAGTTCTTC
-	TRBD2	TRBV9	TRBJ2-7	CASSVSSGTRSYGRYF	TGTGCCAGCAGCGTATCATCTGGGACTAGGTCCTACGGGCGGTACTTC
-	-	TRBV20-1	TRBJ2-7	CSARNLPGAYF	TGCAGTGCTAGAAATCTCCCCGGCGCGTACTTC
-	-	TRBV5-1	TRBJ2-6	CASSLAFDSGANVLTF	TGCGCCAGCAGCCTCGCATTCGACTCTGGGGCCAACGTCCTGACTTTC
-	TRBD2	TRBV20-1	TRBJ2-3	CSARVWTSGYIGDTQYF	TGCAGTGCTAGAGTCTGGACTAGCGGATATATCGGGGATACGCAGTATTTT
-	TRBD2	TRBV4-1	TRBJ2-2	CASSQGSGRAQGGERFF	TGCGCCAGCAGCCAAGGTAGCGGGAGGGCCCAAGGCGGGGAGCGGTTTTTT
few	TRBD1	TRBV7-9	TRBJ1-2	CASSLGAGQGAYGYTF	TGTGCCAGCAGCTTAGGGGCCGGACAGGGCGCCTATGGCTACACCTTC
-	TRBD2	TRBV16	TRBJ2-7	CASSPPSGIPPEQYF	TGTGCCAGCAGCCCTCCAAGCGGGATCCCCCCCGAGCAGTACTTC
once	-	TRBV15	TRBJ2-1	CATSSRRDSYNEQFF	TGTGCCACCAGCTCCCGCAGGGACTCCTACAATGAGCAGTTCTTC
many	TRBD2	TRBV7-3	TRBJ2-1	CASSARGGLSEQFF	TGTGCCAGCAGCGCGCGGGGGGGCCTCTCTGAGCAGTTCTTC
-	-	TRBV28	TRBJ1-2	CATNRVNYGYTF	TGTGCCACCAACAGGGTTAACTATGGCTACACCTTC
few	TRBD2	TRBV28	TRBJ2-3	CASSFRSGRALVTDTQYF	TGTGCCAGCAGTTTTCGTAGCGGGAGGGCCTTGGTCACAGATACGCAGTATTTT
few	-	TRBV28	TRBJ2-6	CASSLYTISGANVLTF	TGTGCCAGCAGTTTGTACACGATCTCTGGGGCCAACGTCCTGACTTTC
-	-	TRBV2	TRBJ2-5	CAPGRKYQETQYF	TGTGCCCCGGGGCGCAAGTACCAAGAGACCCAGTACTTC
few	-	TRBV6-6	TRBJ2-1	CASMAATWTSSYNEQFF	TGTGCCAGCATGGCCGCAACCTGGACGAGCTCCTACAATGAGCAGTTCTTC
few	TRBD1	TRBV24-1	TRBJ2-7	CATSDNKKDRVRPYEQYF	TGTGCCACCAGTGATAACAAAAAAGACAGGGTACGACCCTACGAGCAGTACTTC